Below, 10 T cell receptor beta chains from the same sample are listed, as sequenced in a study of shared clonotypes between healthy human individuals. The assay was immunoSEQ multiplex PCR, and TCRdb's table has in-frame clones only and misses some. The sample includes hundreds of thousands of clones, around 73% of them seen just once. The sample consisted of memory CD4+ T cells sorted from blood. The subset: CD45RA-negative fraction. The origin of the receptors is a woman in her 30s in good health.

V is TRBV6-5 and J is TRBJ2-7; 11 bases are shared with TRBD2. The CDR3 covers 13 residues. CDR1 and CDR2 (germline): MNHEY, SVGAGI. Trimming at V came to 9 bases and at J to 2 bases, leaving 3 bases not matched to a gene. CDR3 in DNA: TGTGCCAGTTCGACTAGCGGGGCCTACGAGCAGTACTTC. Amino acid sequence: CASSTSGAYEQYF.

CDR3 nucleotide sequence: TGTGCCAGTAGTATAGCCAGGAGCTTTACCGGGGAGCTGTTTTTT. It translates to CASSIARSFTGELFF. The chain uses TRBV19 and TRBJ2-2; unclear D gene. The V gene's germline CDR1 is LNHDA and CDR2 SQIVND (reference sequence). The V end was cut by 1 base, the J end by 5 bases, with 11 bases between. The CDR3 covers 15 residues.

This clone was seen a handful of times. CDR3 bases: TGTGCCAGCAGTGAATGGACAGGTAATCAGCCCCAGCATTTT. Its protein product is CASSEWTGNQPQHF. The rearrangement joins TRBV6-1 to TRBJ1-5; 7 nucleotides line up with TRBD1. J was trimmed by 4 bases and V by 2 bases; bases with no gene match: 2. The germline V gene encodes CDR1 MNHNS and CDR2 SASEGT. The CDR3 covers 14 residues.

The CDR3 spells CASSYSLAQAGELFF. The CDR3 DNA sequence: TGTGCCAGCAGTTACTCCCTTGCCCAGGCCGGGGAGCTGTTTTTT. The chain is built from TRBV6-5 and TRBJ2-2; D is unclear. Trimming left V 0 bases short and J 6 bases short, with 11 bases between. Germline V gives CDR1 MNHEY, CDR2 SVGAGI. The length of the CDR3 is 15 residues.

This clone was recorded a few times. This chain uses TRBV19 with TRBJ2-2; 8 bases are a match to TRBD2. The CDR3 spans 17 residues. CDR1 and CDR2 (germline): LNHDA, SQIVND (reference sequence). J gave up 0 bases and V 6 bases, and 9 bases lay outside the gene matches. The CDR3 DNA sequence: TGTGCCAGTAGGCAGGGACTAGATTTTGCGAACACCGGGGAGCTGTTTTTT. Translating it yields CASRQGLDFANTGELFF. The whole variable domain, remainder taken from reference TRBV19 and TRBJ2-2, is DGGITQSPKYLFRKEGQNVTLSCEQNLNHDAMYWYRQDPGQGLRLIYYSQIVNDFQKGDIAEGYSVSREKKESFPLTVTSAQKNPTAFYLCASRQGLDFANTGELFFGEGSRLTVL.

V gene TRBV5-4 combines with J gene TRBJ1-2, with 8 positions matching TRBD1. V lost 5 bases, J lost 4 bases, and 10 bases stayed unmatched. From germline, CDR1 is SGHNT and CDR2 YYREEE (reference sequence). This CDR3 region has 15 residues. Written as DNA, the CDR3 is TGTGCCAGCAGTTCGGAAACCGGACAGGGCTATGGCTACACCTTC. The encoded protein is CASSSETGQGYGYTF.

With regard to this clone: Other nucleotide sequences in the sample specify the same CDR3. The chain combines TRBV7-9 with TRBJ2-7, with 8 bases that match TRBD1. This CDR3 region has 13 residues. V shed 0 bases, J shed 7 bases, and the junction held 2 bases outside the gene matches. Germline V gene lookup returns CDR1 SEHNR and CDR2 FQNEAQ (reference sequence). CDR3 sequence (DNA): TGTGCCAGCAGCTTAGCCCAGGGGGCGGAGCAGTACTTC. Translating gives CASSLAQGAEQYF.

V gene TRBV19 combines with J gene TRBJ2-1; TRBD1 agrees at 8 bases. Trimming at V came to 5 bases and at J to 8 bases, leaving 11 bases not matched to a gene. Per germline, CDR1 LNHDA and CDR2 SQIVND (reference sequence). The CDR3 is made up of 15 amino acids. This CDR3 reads CASSPRTGSRDEQFF. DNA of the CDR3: TGTGCCAGTAGTCCGCGGACAGGGTCGAGGGATGAGCAGTTCTTC.

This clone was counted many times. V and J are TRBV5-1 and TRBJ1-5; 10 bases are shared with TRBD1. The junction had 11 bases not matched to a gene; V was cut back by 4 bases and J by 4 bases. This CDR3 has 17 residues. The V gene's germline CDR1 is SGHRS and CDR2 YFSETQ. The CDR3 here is CASSPGPGQGFNQPQHF. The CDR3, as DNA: TGCGCCAGCAGCCCCGGACCGGGACAGGGGTTTAATCAGCCCCAGCATTTT.

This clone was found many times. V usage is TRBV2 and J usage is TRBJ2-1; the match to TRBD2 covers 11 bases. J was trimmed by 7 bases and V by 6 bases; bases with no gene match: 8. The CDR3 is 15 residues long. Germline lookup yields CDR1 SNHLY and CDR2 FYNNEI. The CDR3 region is CASSLLAGVRNEQFF. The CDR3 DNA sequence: TGTGCCAGCAGCCTACTAGCGGGAGTGAGAAATGAGCAGTTCTTC. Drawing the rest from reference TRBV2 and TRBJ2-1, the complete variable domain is EPEVTQTPSHQVTQMGQEVILRCVPISNHLYFYWYRQILGQKVEFLVSFYNNEISEKSEIFDDQFSVERPDGSNFTLKIRSTKLEDSAMYFCASSLLAGVRNEQFFGPGTRLTVL.